This note documents a single T cell receptor (beta chain) sequence. This entry comes from a study of control samples from healthy donors and cancer patients. Measured with immunoSEQ multiplex PCR; TCRdb has only the in-frame clones, and not every one. The repertoire holds about 92,000 clones, with around 80% as singletons. Sequencing was carried out using blood. The sequence came from a woman in her fifties or sixties in good health.

The CDR3 spells CASTILAGGGTEQFF. CDR3 in DNA: TGTGCCAGCACCATACTAGCGGGGGGGGGAACTGAGCAGTTCTTC. This rearrangement joins TRBV2 to TRBJ2-1; 13 positions match TRBD2. The CDR3 is 15 amino acids. Germline V gene sequence: CDR1 SNHLY, CDR2 FYNNEI. The J segment lost 9 bases and the V segment lost 7 bases, leaving 9 bases of the junction unmatched.